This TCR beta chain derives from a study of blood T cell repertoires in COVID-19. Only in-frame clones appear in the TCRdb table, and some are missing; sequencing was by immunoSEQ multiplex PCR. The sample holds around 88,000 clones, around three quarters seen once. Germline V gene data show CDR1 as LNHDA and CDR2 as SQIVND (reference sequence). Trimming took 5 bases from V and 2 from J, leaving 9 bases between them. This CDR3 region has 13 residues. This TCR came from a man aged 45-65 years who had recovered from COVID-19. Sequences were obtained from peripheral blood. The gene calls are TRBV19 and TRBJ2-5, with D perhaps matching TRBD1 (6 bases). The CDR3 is CASSWTAQETQYF. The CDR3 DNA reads TGTGCCAGTAGTTGGACAGCTCAAGAGACCCAGTACTTC.